Presented here are 12 T cell receptor beta chains from one specimen sequenced in a study of early T cells in non-severe SARS-CoV-2 infection. TCRdb recomputed calls from the 5' RACE reads with MiXCR, one row per CDR3 protein. This table holds 35,000 to 45,000 distinct CDR3 sequences, roughly 6.2% found once. Sequenced here: whole blood, sampled at baseline. The source of these receptors is an adult who was a healthcare worker with PCR-confirmed SARS-CoV-2 infection or an uninfected control (not recorded which).

A few counts support this clonotype. The chain links TRBV7-2 to TRBJ1-1; TRBD1 aligns across 7 bases. Germline CDR1 reads SGHTA; CDR2 reads FQGNSA. V trimming: 4 bases; J trimming: 5 bases; junction bases outside the gene matches: 10. The CDR3 loop spans 15 amino acids. The CDR3 region is CASSWNTGVKTEAFF. The DNA for the CDR3 is TGTGCCAGCAGCTGGAATACAGGGGTAAAGACTGAAGCTTTCTTT.

This clonotype was seen a few times. This rearrangement joins TRBV29-1 to TRBJ1-3, with 7 nucleotides matching TRBD1. The V gene end was trimmed by 4 bases and the J gene end by 1 base; junction bases not matched to a gene: 4. The germline V gene encodes CDR1 SQVTM and CDR2 ANQGSEA. This CDR3 region has 14 residues. This CDR3 is CSVVGTESGNTIYF. The CDR3 nucleotides are TGCAGCGTTGTAGGGACAGAGTCTGGAAACACCATATATTTT.

This clonotype was detected many times. The CDR3 loop is CASSLGQPPTGELFF. Written as DNA, the CDR3 is TGTGCCAGCAGCTTAGGGCAGCCACCCACCGGGGAGCTGTTTTTT. The V and J genes are TRBV7-2 and TRBJ2-2; the D is unclear. Trimming stripped 1 base from V and 4 bases from J, with 10 bases between. The CDR3 covers 15 residues. Germline V gene lookup returns CDR1 SGHTA and CDR2 FQGNSA.

This chain links TRBV5-1 with TRBJ2-4, with D possibly TRBD2 on 6 matching bases. Germline V gives CDR1 SGHRS, CDR2 YFSETQ. The ends were cut back, 0 bases at V and 6 bases at J, with 10 bases in the middle. The CDR3 extends over 14 amino acids. In DNA, the CDR3 is TGCGCCAGCAGCTTGGAGGTTAGCGGAAACATTCAGTACTTC. The encoded protein is CASSLEVSGNIQYF.

This clonotype appeared a few times. J is TRBJ2-1 and V is TRBV18; TRBD2 is a possible D gene (7 bases). Per the germline V gene, CDR1 is KGHSH and CDR2 is LQKENI. This CDR3 region has 15 residues. The V gene lost 9 bases and the J gene lost 7 bases, with 22 bases spanning the gap. The CDR3 sequence: CASSEGGPPWNEQFF. Here the CDR3 DNA reads TGTGCCAGTTCCGAGGGGGGGCCGCCTTGGAATGAGCAGTTCTTC.

This clonotype was detected a few times. The chain carries TRBV28 and TRBJ2-7, with 7 positions matching TRBD1. V lost 6 bases, J lost 2 bases, and 7 bases stayed unmatched. The germline V gene encodes CDR1 MDHEN and CDR2 SYDVKM. The CDR3 covers 14 residues. This CDR3 reads CASRAGTAPYEQYF. In DNA, the CDR3 is TGTGCCAGCAGGGCCGGGACAGCCCCCTACGAGCAGTACTTC.

This clonotype was observed at least ten times. The chain joins TRBV20-1 to TRBJ1-4; D gene ambiguous. In germline, CDR1 is DFQATT, CDR2 SNEGSKA (reference sequence). This CDR3 contains 11 residues. The V and J ends lost 0 bases and 8 bases respectively, with 4 bases between them. The CDR3 DNA sequence: TGCAGTGCTAGAGATGGAGAAAAACTGTTTTTT. This codes for CSARDGEKLFF.

This clonotype was found once. This chain joins TRBV12-3 or TRBV12-4 and TRBJ2-5; 7 positions match TRBD1. This CDR3 spans 14 amino acids. The trim removed 4 bases at V and 4 bases at J, leaving 6 bases unmatched. The CDR3 DNA follows: TGTGCCAGCAGTTCCCGGACAGGTCCAGAGACCCAGTACTTC. It yields the protein CASSSRTGPETQYF.

J is TRBJ2-5 and V is TRBV11-3; D may be TRBD1 or TRBD2 (5 bases each). CDR1 SGHNT and CDR2 YENEEA come from the germline V gene. V was pared by 0 bases and J by 0 bases, with 8 bases between. This CDR3 is built from 15 residues. The CDR3 nucleotides are TGTGCCAGCAGCTTAGACGGGGCGCACCAAGAGACCCAGTACTTC. Translating it yields CASSLDGAHQETQYF.

A few counts support this clonotype. A much larger clonotype is one base distant, so this may be a read error. CDR3 residues: CASSSKGGTDTRYF. DNA of the CDR3: TGTGCCAGCAGCTCGAAGGGGGGGACAGATACGCGGTATTTT. The genes are TRBV5-4 and TRBJ2-3; D is tentatively TRBD1 or TRBD2 (7 bases each). The CDR3 is 14 residues long. Germline V CDR1 and CDR2: SGHNT, YYREEE (reference sequence). Based on the CDR3 plus reference TRBV5-4 and TRBJ2-3, the full variable domain is ETGVTQSPTHLIKTRGQQVTLRCSSQSGHNTVSWYQQALGQGPQFIFQYYREEENGRGNFPPRFSGLQFPNYSSELNVNALELDDSALYLCASSSKGGTDTRYFGPGTRLTVL.

This clonotype has only a few counts. The chain has TRBV18 and TRBJ2-7, with 13 bases matching TRBD2. From germline, CDR1 is KGHSH and CDR2 LQKENI. V lost 5 bases, J lost 7 bases, and 8 bases stayed unmatched. This CDR3 region has 15 residues. CDR3 in amino acids: CASSGTSGGAVEQYF. CDR3 in DNA: TGTGCCAGCTCAGGAACTAGCGGGGGGGCCGTTGAGCAGTACTTC.

In this sample, this clonotype turned up many times. The CDR3 is CASSLDSLYQPQHF. In nucleotides, the CDR3 is TGCGCCAGCAGCCTCGACAGCTTGTATCAGCCCCAGCATTTT. The chain carries TRBV5-1 and TRBJ1-5; tentative D call: TRBD1 (5 bases). The CDR3 extends over 14 amino acids. Germline CDR1 and CDR2: SGHRS and YFSETQ. V was clipped by 4 bases and J by 5 bases, with 13 bases between them.